These T cell receptor beta chains were read from a single sample in a study of cytomegalovirus exposure and HLA in healthy donors. TCRdb's copy holds only in-frame clones and misses some; the assay was immunoSEQ multiplex PCR. The data contain 85,000 to 130,000 clones, 70% to 80% of them seen just once; the ten biggest clones take up less than 3.5%. Sequencing was carried out using PBMCs. These receptors came from a female donor in good health and CMV-seronegative. Each CDR3 is given with its conserved first and last residue. D genes are given only for firm matches. Clone sizes are given selectively: once, few, many, or a class where the clone is expanded.

CDR3 DNA	CDR3 protein	V gene	clone size	J gene	D gene
TGTGCCAGCAGGTCCTCTCGGACTAGCGGGAGTCCCCACGAGCAGTACTTC	CASRSSRTSGSPHEQYF	TRBV5-4	-	TRBJ2-7	TRBD2
TGTGCCAGCAGACGGACAGGGGGGATCACAGATACGCAGTATTTT	CASRRTGGITDTQYF	TRBV6-5	-	TRBJ2-3	TRBD1
TGTGCCAGCAGTTTAGCAGGGGACAATCAGCCCCAGCATTTT	CASSLAGDNQPQHF	TRBV27	-	TRBJ1-5	-
TGTGCCAGCCGGGAAGCACTCGACAGGGCGACTGAAGCTTTCTTT	CASREALDRATEAFF	TRBV6-1	-	TRBJ1-1	TRBD1
TGTGCCAGCAGTTCGCCCACAGGGGCCAACCTCTATGGCTACACCTTC	CASSSPTGANLYGYTF	TRBV28	-	TRBJ1-2	TRBD1
TGTGCCAGCAGTGACTGGCGGGAGGGCAAGCAGTTCTTC	CASSDWREGKQFF	TRBV6-1	-	TRBJ2-1	TRBD2
TGTGCCACCAGCAGAGCCGGGGGGGCTTCCAGCTCCTATAATTCACCCCTCCACTTT	CATSRAGGASSSYNSPLHF	TRBV15	few	TRBJ1-6	-
TGTGCCAGCAGCCGGGACAGGGGCTTCTATGGCTACACCTTC	CASSRDRGFYGYTF	TRBV13	-	TRBJ1-2	TRBD1
TGTGCCAGCTCACCAGCAGGGGGCACTGAAGCTTTCTTT	CASSPAGGTEAFF	TRBV18	-	TRBJ1-1	TRBD1
TGCAGCGTTGAAGCCGCGAGCGGAGATACGCAGTATTTT	CSVEAASGDTQYF	TRBV29-1	once	TRBJ2-3	-
TGTGCCAGCAGTGGGGACAGGCCCAATAACTATGGCTACACCTTC	CASSGDRPNNYGYTF	TRBV2	-	TRBJ1-2	TRBD1
TGCAGCGTTTCCGGGGGAGCCAGAGTCGAGCAGTACTTC	CSVSGGARVEQYF	TRBV29-1	-	TRBJ2-7	-
TGTGCCAGCAGCTTAGGGACATCCGAAAAACTGTTTTTT	CASSLGTSEKLFF	TRBV11-3	-	TRBJ1-4	-
TGTGCCTGGAGTCCCCTAGGCGAGCAGTTCTTC	CAWSPLGEQFF	TRBV30	-	TRBJ2-1	-
TGTGCCAGCAGCCTACGGCGGGTTTCTAGCACAGATACGCAGTATTTT	CASSLRRVSSTDTQYF	TRBV7-9	-	TRBJ2-3	-
TGCGCCAGCAGCCCCTTTGGAACTATTGCCTACGAGCAGTACTTC	CASSPFGTIAYEQYF	TRBV5-1	-	TRBJ2-7	-
TGTGCCAGCTCACCACTTCGGAAGGGGGTCGGGGAGACCCAGTACTTC	CASSPLRKGVGETQYF	TRBV18	-	TRBJ2-5	-
TGTGCCAGCAGCTTCGGACTAGCTAATTACAATGAGCAGTTCTTC	CASSFGLANYNEQFF	TRBV5-6	-	TRBJ2-1	TRBD2
TGTGCCAGTAGTAGAACAGGGCTGTCCCTCTACGAGCAGTACTTC	CASSRTGLSLYEQYF	TRBV19	-	TRBJ2-7	-
TGTGCCAGCAGTTACTTTCAGAGAGGATCACCCCTCCACTTT	CASSYFQRGSPLHF	TRBV6-5	-	TRBJ1-6	-
TGTGCCAGCAGCTTAGGAGTCCAAGAGACCCAGTACTTC	CASSLGVQETQYF	TRBV27	-	TRBJ2-5	-
TGTGCCAGCAGCTTAGCCGGCGGAGGGACCTACTACGAGCAGTACTTC	CASSLAGGGTYYEQYF	TRBV7-2	few	TRBJ2-7	-
TGTGCCAGCAGCCCAACAATATATGGGGGGGCCAAAAACATTCAGTACTTC	CASSPTIYGGAKNIQYF	TRBV7-2	once	TRBJ2-4	-
TGTGCCAGCAGCCACCCGGGGGACAGGGCCTACGAGCAGTACTTC	CASSHPGDRAYEQYF	TRBV7-9	-	TRBJ2-7	TRBD1
TGTGCCAGCAGCTTGAGCGGGGCCCGGGCAGCGGGGCCCTACGAGCAGTACTTC	CASSLSGARAAGPYEQYF	TRBV5-4	few	TRBJ2-7	TRBD2
TGCGCCAGCAGCTCTCAGGTATCAGATACGCAGTATTTT	CASSSQVSDTQYF	TRBV5-1	-	TRBJ2-3	-
TGTGCCAGCAGTTTCGACAGGGGGAGTCCTATAGATGGCTACACCTTC	CASSFDRGSPIDGYTF	TRBV27	-	TRBJ1-2	TRBD1
TGTGCCTGGAGTGGAGCCCGGGAGTCAGGCCAAGAGACCCAGTACTTC	CAWSGARESGQETQYF	TRBV30	-	TRBJ2-5	-
TGTGCCAGCAGCCCAGCCAGGGGGCCGGGGGAGACCCAGTACTTC	CASSPARGPGETQYF	TRBV11-2	few	TRBJ2-5	TRBD1
TGTGCCAGCAAGCAGGGGCTGGATCAGCCCCAGCATTTT	CASKQGLDQPQHF	TRBV6-6	-	TRBJ1-5	-
TGTGCCACCAGCAGAGATCACGCGGGGAACACCGGGGAGCTGTTTTTT	CATSRDHAGNTGELFF	TRBV15	-	TRBJ2-2	-
TGCGCCAGCAGTGGCCGGGCTAGCGGGAGGACTTACAATGAGCAGTTCTTC	CASSGRASGRTYNEQFF	TRBV10-2	-	TRBJ2-1	TRBD2
TGTGCCATCACGGGGGGGAATGAGCAGTTCTTC	CAITGGNEQFF	TRBV10-3	few	TRBJ2-1	TRBD2
TGTGCCAGTAGTATAGGGACTAGCCGTAAGTTCTTC	CASSIGTSRKFF	TRBV19	few	TRBJ2-1	TRBD2
TGTGCCAGCAACGGGGATACGCAGTATTTT	CASNGDTQYF	TRBV2	-	TRBJ2-3	-
TGTGCCAGCAGTCCCGGGACAGGGGATGAGCAGTTCTTC	CASSPGTGDEQFF	TRBV25-1	-	TRBJ2-1	TRBD1
TGTGCCAGCAGCTTCGCGGGGGAAGAAACCCAGTACTTC	CASSFAGEETQYF	TRBV7-2	-	TRBJ2-5	TRBD2
TGTGCCAGCAGCGGGATACAGACAGGGGGTCTGTACGAGCAGTACTTC	CASSGIQTGGLYEQYF	TRBV11-2	-	TRBJ2-7	TRBD1
TGTGCCACCAGCGAACGGACAGCCCGCGTTTTAGGCCAGCCCCAGCATTTT	CATSERTARVLGQPQHF	TRBV15	once	TRBJ1-5	-
TGTGCCTGGAGTCCACTGAACTATGGCTACACCTTC	CAWSPLNYGYTF	TRBV30	-	TRBJ1-2	-
TGTGCCAGCAGCCCCCGGGGGGGATGGGGCACTGAAGCTTTCTTT	CASSPRGGWGTEAFF	TRBV7-9	-	TRBJ1-1	-